The subject of this entry is one TCR beta chain. Its cognate antigen is unknown. Having ophthalmopathy, the donors showed moderate-to-severe activity, CAS ≥3 and NOSPECS ≥4, with disease lasting under 3 months. This entry comes from a study of Graves' ophthalmopathy and Graves' hyperthyroidism. Study results and limitations: Clonotypes were expanded in thyroid at above 0.001 frequency, and most also appeared in blood.

V dropped 6 bases and J dropped 17; count of bases not matched to a gene: 7. Germline V CDR1 and CDR2: LNHDA, SQIVND (reference sequence). There are 11 residues in the CDR3. RNA transcripts provided the template for amplifying TCR beta CDR3 regions. After a first-round RT-PCR with HTBI primers, a second-round multiplex PCR was run. TCRdb re-called the multiplex PCR reads through MiXCR, storing one row per CDR3 protein. Of 740,000 or so distinct CDR3 sequences in the sample, 35% to 50% are singletons; the top ten hold approximately 43%. The sequence was obtained from an adult man with Graves' ophthalmopathy. The chain carries TRBV19 and TRBJ2-6, with 7 nucleotides matching TRBD1. The sample comprised peripheral blood. CDR3 region: CASSTGERVTF. The CDR3 bases are TGTGCCAGTAGCACAGGGGAACGTGTGACTTTC.